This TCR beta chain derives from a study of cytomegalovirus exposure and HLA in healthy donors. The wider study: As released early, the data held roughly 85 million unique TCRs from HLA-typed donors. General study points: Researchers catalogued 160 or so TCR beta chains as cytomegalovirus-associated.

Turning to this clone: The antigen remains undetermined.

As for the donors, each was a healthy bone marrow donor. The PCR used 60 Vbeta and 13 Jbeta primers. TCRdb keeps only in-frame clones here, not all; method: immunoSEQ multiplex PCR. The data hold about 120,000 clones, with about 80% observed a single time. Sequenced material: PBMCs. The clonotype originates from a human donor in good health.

As DNA, the CDR3 is TGTGCCAGCCTCGGGACAGCCCCAAACTATGGCTACACCTTC. This codes for CASLGTAPNYGYTF. This chain connects TRBV28 to TRBJ1-2; 7 nucleotides match TRBD1. CDR1 and CDR2 (germline): MDHEN, SYDVKM. With V trimmed by 8 bases and J by 2 bases, 8 bases remained unmatched. The CDR3 spans 14 residues.